Sequencing of this T cell receptor (beta chain) was carried out in a study of T cell responses to AZD1222 COVID-19 vaccine. Repertoires were generated with immunoSEQ multiplex PCR, while TCRdb's copy carries only in-frame clones and drops some. This table holds approximately 120,000 clones, 70% to 90% found once. The length of the CDR3 is 12 residues. Germline V gives CDR1 SEHNR, CDR2 FQNEAQ (reference sequence). Trimming shortened V by 2 bases and J by 11 bases, and 12 bases separated the two germline ends. The source material was peripheral blood, sampled 28 days after the second AZD1222 dose. The source is an adult who received the AZD1222 COVID-19 vaccine. The chain uses TRBV7-9 and TRBJ1-2, with D uncertain. Here the CDR3 DNA reads TGTGCCAGCAGCTTAACAGTAGGGTGGTACACCTTC. Translation gives CASSLTVGWYTF.